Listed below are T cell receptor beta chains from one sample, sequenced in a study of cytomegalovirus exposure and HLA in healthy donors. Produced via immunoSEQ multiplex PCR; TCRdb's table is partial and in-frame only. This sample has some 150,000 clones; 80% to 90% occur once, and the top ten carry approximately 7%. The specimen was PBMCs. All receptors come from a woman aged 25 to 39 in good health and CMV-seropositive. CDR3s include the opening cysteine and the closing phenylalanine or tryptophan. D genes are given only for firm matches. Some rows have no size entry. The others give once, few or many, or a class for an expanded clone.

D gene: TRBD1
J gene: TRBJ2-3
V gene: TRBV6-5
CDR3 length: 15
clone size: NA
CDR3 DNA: TGTGCCAGCAGTCCAAGGGGGCTCGGCACAGATACGCAGTATTTT
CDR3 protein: CASSPRGLGTDTQYF

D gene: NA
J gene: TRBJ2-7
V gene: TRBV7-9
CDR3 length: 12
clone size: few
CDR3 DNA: TGTGCCAGCAGCAGGGGGTCCTACGAGCAGTACTTC
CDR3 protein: CASSRGSYEQYF

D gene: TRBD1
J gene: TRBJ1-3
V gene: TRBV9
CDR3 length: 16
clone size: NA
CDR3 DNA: TGTGCCAGCAGCGTAGGGGCAGGGGGCTCTCTAAACACCATATATTTT
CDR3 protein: CASSVGAGGSLNTIYF

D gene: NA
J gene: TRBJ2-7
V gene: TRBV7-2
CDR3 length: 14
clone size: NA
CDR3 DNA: TGTGCCAGCAGCTCTTCCGGGGGAACCTACGAGCAGTACTTC
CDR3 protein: CASSSSGGTYEQYF

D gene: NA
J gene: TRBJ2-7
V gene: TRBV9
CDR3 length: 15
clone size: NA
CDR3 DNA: TGTGCCAGCAGCGTAGGGCCGGGGTGGACCTACGAGCAGTACTTC
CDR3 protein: CASSVGPGWTYEQYF

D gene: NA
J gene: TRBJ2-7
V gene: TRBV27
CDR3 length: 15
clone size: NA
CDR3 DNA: TGTGCCAGCAGTTGGGGGCAGTCGAGCTCCTACGAGCAGTACTTC
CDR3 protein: CASSWGQSSSYEQYF

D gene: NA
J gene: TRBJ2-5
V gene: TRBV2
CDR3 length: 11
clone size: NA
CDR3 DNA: TGTGCCAGCAGCCAACCGGGGGCCCAGTACTTC
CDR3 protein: CASSQPGAQYF

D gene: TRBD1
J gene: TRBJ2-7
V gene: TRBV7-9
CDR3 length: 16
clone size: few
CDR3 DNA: TGTGCCAGCAGCCCGGACAGGGGGCGGTCCCCCTACGAGCAGTACTTC
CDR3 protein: CASSPDRGRSPYEQYF

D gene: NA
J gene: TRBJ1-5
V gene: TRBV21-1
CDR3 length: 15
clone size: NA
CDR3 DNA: TGTGCCAGCAGCAGGATGGGGCGCAGCAATCAGCCCCAGCATTTT
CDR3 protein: CASSRMGRSNQPQHF

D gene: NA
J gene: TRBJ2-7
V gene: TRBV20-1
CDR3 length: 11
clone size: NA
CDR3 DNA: TGCAGTGCTAGTGAGGGCTGGGAGCAGTACTTC
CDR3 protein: CSASEGWEQYF

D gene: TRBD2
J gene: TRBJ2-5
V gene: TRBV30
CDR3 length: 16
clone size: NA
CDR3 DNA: TGTGCCTGGAGGGGGTGGACTAGCGGTCCCCAAGAGACCCAGTACTTC
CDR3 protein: CAWRGWTSGPQETQYF

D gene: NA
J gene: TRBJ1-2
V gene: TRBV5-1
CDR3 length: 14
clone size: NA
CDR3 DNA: TGCGCCAGCAGCTTAGGCGGGTCGGACTATGGCTACACCTTC
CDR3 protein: CASSLGGSDYGYTF

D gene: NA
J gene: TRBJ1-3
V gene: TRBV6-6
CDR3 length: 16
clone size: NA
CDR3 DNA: TGTGCCAGCACTCCCCGGGGGGGTACTTTTGGAAACACCATATATTTT
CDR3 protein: CASTPRGGTFGNTIYF

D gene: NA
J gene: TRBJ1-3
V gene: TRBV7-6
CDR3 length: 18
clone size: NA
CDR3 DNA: TGTGCCAGCAGCTTAGGTCCCCAGGGCTCCCCCTCTGGAAACACCATATATTTT
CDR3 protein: CASSLGPQGSPSGNTIYF

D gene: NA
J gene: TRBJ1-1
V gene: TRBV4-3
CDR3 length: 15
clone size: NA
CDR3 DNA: TGCGCCAGCAGCCAACAAAGGGGATTGAACACTGAAGCTTTCTTT
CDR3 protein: CASSQQRGLNTEAFF

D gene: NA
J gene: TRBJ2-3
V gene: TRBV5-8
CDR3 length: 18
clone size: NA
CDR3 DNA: TGTGCCAGCAGCCCTGGGGATGCGGGGGCAGTTAGCACAGATACGCAGTATTTT
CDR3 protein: CASSPGDAGAVSTDTQYF

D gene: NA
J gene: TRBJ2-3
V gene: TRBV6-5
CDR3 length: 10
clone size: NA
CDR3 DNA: TGTGCCAGCAGCTACGCGGGACCGAATTTT
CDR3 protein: CASSYAGPNF

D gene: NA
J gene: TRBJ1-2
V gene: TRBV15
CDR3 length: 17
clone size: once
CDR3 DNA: TGTGCCACCAGCAGGATGACAGCGATTACTGCTCGCGATGGCTACACCTTC
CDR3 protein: CATSRMTAITARDGYTF

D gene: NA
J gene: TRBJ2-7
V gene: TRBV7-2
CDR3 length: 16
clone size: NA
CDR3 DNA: TGTGCCAGCAGCTTAGCGCTGGCGGACCAGGGCTACGAGCAGTACTTC
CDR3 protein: CASSLALADQGYEQYF

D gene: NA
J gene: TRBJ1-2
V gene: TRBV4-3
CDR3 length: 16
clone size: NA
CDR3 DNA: TGCGCCAGCAGCCAAGCCCCGGGGGGAAGGAACTATGGCTACACCTTC
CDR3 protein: CASSQAPGGRNYGYTF

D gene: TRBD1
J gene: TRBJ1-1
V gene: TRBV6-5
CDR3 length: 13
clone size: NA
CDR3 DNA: TGTGCCAGCAGTTACCCCAGGGGGGCCGAAGCTTTCTTT
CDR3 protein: CASSYPRGAEAFF

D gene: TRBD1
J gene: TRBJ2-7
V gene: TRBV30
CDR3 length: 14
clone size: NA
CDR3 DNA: TGTGCCTGGAGTGTACGACAGGGAGACTACGAGCAGTACTTC
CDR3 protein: CAWSVRQGDYEQYF

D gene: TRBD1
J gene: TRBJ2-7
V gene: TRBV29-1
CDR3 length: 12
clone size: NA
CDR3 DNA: TGCAGCGCACGGGACAGGGGTTACGAGCAGTACTTC
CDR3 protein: CSARDRGYEQYF

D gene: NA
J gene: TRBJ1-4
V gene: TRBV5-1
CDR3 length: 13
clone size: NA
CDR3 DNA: TGCGCCAGCGCCAGGGTAACTAATGAAAACCTGTTTTTT
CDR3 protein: CASARVTNENLFF

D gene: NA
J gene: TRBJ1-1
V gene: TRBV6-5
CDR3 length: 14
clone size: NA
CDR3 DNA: TGTGCCAGCAGCCACGGAGGGGTGGACACTGAAGCTTTCTTT
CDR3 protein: CASSHGGVDTEAFF

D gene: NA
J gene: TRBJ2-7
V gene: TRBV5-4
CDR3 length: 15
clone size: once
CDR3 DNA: TGTGCCAGCAGCCTAGGAGGCCAAACATCCTACGAGCAGTACTTC
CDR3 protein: CASSLGGQTSYEQYF

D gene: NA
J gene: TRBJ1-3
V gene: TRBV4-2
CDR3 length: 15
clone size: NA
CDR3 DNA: TGTGCCAGCAGCCAAGAACTATCTCCTGGAAACACCATATATTTT
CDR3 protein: CASSQELSPGNTIYF

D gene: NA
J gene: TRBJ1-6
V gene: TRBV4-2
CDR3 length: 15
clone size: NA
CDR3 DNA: TGTGCCAGCAGCCAAGAAGGAGGAATTAATTCACCCCTCCACTTT
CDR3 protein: CASSQEGGINSPLHF

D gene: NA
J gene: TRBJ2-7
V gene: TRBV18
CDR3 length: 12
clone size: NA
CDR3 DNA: TGTGCCAGCTCACCCGCGCGCTACGAGCAGTACTTC
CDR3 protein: CASSPARYEQYF

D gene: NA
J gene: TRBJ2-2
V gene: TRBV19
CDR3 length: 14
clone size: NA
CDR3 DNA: TGTGCCAGTAGTATTATTTCAGCGTCCGGGGAGCTGTTTTTT
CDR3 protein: CASSIISASGELFF

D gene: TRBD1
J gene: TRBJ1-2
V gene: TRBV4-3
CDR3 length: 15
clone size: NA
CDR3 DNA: TGCGCCAGCAGCCTTGTTACAGGGGGAAACTATGGCTACACCTTC
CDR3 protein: CASSLVTGGNYGYTF

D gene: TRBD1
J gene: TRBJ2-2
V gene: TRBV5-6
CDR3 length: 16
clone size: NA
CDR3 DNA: TGTGCCAGCAGCTTGATGAACAGGGGATCCACCGGGGAGCTGTTTTTT
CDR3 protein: CASSLMNRGSTGELFF

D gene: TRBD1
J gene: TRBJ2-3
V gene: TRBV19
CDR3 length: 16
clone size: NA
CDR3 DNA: TGTGCCAGTAGTATTCCCAGGGGGACAGGAGGAGATACGCAGTATTTT
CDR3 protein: CASSIPRGTGGDTQYF

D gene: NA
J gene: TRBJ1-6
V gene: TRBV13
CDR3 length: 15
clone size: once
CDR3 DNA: TGTGCCAGCAGCGCACGGGGGTATCGGAATTCACCCCTCCACTTT
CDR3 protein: CASSARGYRNSPLHF

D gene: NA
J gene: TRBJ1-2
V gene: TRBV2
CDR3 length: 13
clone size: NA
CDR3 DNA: TGTGCCAGCAGCCCCCGGGACACCTATGGCTACACCTTC
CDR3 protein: CASSPRDTYGYTF

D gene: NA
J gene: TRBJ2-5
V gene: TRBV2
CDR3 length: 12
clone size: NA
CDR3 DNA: TGTGCCAGCAGTGATCGGGGAGAGACCCAGTACTTC
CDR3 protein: CASSDRGETQYF

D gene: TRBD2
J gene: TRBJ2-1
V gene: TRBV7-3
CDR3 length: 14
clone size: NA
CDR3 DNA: TGTGCCAGCAGCGCCGGGACTATCTTAGGGGAGCAGTTCTTC
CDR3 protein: CASSAGTILGEQFF

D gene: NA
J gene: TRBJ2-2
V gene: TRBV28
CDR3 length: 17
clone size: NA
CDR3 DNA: TGTGCCAGCAGTTCTAGTTCTACCGGTTTGGGCACCGGGGAGCTGTTTTTT
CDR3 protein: CASSSSSTGLGTGELFF